These T cell receptor beta chains were read from a single sample in a study of T cell repertoires in cytomegalovirus infection. TCRdb reprocessed the reads via MiXCR and lists one record per CDR3 protein. Here the sample spans approximately 190,000 distinct CDR3 sequences, 8% to 10% being singletons. The sample comprised PBMCs. The origin of the receptors is a human donor in good health (CMV status not recorded). Some clones in this sample may be carry-over from other donors' samples. The CDR3 runs from the conserved cysteine through the conserved F or W. A D gene is named only where the DNA matches it firmly. The listing skips clone size in some rows; elsewhere it reads once, few, many or a size class.

D gene,V gene,clone size,J gene,CDR3 protein,CDR3 DNA
NA,TRBV20-1,few,TRBJ2-1,CSANRAINRNEQFF,TGCAGTGCAAACCGGGCCATCAACCGGAATGAGCAGTTCTTC
NA,TRBV5-5,NA,TRBJ1-2,CASSFGTDYTF,TGTGCCAGCAGCTTTGGCACCGACTACACCTTC
TRBD2,TRBV5-6,few,TRBJ2-1,CASSPGGPNYNEQFF,TGTGCCAGCAGCCCGGGAGGGCCCAACTACAATGAGCAGTTCTTC
TRBD1,TRBV20-1,few,TRBJ1-2,CSARTSGGGYTF,TGCAGTGCTAGAACGTCAGGGGGAGGCTACACCTTC
NA,TRBV29-1,few,TRBJ2-6,CSVEPGSGANVLTF,TGCAGCGTTGAACCAGGCTCTGGGGCCAACGTCCTGACTTTC
NA,TRBV7-8,many,TRBJ2-7,CASSLPGALDYEQYF,TGTGCCAGCAGCTTACCGGGGGCCCTTGACTACGAGCAGTACTTC
NA,TRBV19,NA,TRBJ2-1,CATAGASYEQFF,TGTGCCACTGCGGGGGCCAGCTATGAGCAGTTCTTC
NA,TRBV29-1,many,TRBJ1-4,CSVSQATREKLFF,TGCAGCGTTTCCCAGGCTACTCGAGAAAAACTGTTTTTT
TRBD1,TRBV9,NA,TRBJ1-2,CASSVGQGEGYTF,TGTGCCAGCAGCGTGGGACAGGGCGAAGGCTACACCTTC
TRBD1,TRBV5-6,many,TRBJ2-1,CASSVTGNEQFF,TGTGCCAGCAGCGTGACAGGGAATGAGCAGTTCTTC
TRBD1,TRBV28,once,TRBJ1-2,CASSSQGAGDGYTF,TGTGCCAGCAGTTCACAGGGGGCTGGGGATGGCTACACCTTC
TRBD2,TRBV29-1,few,TRBJ2-7,CSVLKTGTSTYEQYF,TGCAGCGTTCTTAAGACCGGGACTAGTACTTACGAGCAGTACTTC
NA,TRBV15,NA,TRBJ1-1,CATSRETTLNTEAFF,TGTGCCACCAGCAGAGAGACAACTTTGAACACTGAAGCTTTCTTT
NA,TRBV28,few,TRBJ1-5,CVTGGLGNNQPQHF,TGTGTCACGGGGGGCCTCGGGAACAATCAGCCCCAGCATTTT
NA,TRBV6-2/TRBV6-3,many,TRBJ2-5,CASSYGGLKTQYF,TGTGCCAGCAGTTACGGGGGGCTGAAGACCCAGTACTTC
NA,TRBV27,NA,TRBJ2-1,CAIMDLAYNEQFF,TGTGCCATCATGGACCTCGCCTACAATGAGCAGTTCTTC
NA,TRBV6-2/TRBV6-3,NA,TRBJ2-2,CASRQPGSGELFF,TGTGCCAGCAGGCAGCCTGGATCCGGGGAGCTGTTTTTT
TRBD1,TRBV9,many,TRBJ2-1,CASSVVSGTEYNEQFF,TGTGCCAGCAGCGTAGTCTCTGGGACAGAATACAATGAGCAGTTCTTC
TRBD1,TRBV24-1,NA,TRBJ2-6,CATSDRDRSSGANVLTF,TGTGCCACCAGTGATAGGGACAGAAGCTCTGGGGCCAACGTCCTGACTTTC
TRBD2,TRBV10-3,many,TRBJ2-1,CATYLAGGHNEQFF,TGTGCCACTTATTTAGCGGGAGGGCACAATGAGCAGTTCTTC
NA,TRBV14,few,TRBJ1-3,CASSQGGAAGNTIYF,TGTGCCAGCAGCCAAGGAGGAGCTGCTGGAAACACCATATATTTT
NA,TRBV3-1,NA,TRBJ1-1,CASMGVANTEAFF,TGTGCCAGCATGGGTGTAGCGAACACTGAAGCTTTCTTT
TRBD1,TRBV12-3/TRBV12-4,many,TRBJ2-4,CASSQGARENIQYF,TGTGCCAGCAGTCAGGGGGCTCGGGAGAACATTCAGTACTTC